A selection of T cell receptor beta chains follows, all from one sample in a study of spatial heterogeneity in lung cancer. Each CDR3 protein gets one entry after TCRdb re-called the 5' RACE reads with MiXCR. Of more than 25,000 distinct CDR3 sequences listed, 5% to 6.5% were seen once; the top ten hold roughly 24%. The sample was PBMCs, taken at follow-up. These receptor sequences come from a female donor with early-stage non-small cell lung cancer. The CDR3 runs from the conserved cysteine through the conserved F or W. A D gene is named only where the DNA matches it firmly. Clone sizes are given selectively: once, few, many, or a class where the clone is expanded.

d_gene: -; abundance: many; v_gene: TRBV6-5; j_gene: TRBJ1-1; CDR3aa: CASSYDANTEAFF; CDR3nt: TGTGCCAGCAGTTATGACGCCAACACTGAAGCTTTCTTT
d_gene: TRBD2; abundance: many; v_gene: TRBV29-1; j_gene: TRBJ2-3; CDR3aa: CSVVLAGEGDTQYF; CDR3nt: TGCAGCGTGGTACTAGCGGGAGAGGGAGATACGCAGTATTTT
d_gene: -; abundance: -; v_gene: TRBV29-1; j_gene: TRBJ2-3; CDR3aa: CSVTQGPSTDTQYF; CDR3nt: TGCAGCGTCACACAGGGCCCGAGCACAGATACGCAGTATTTT
d_gene: -; abundance: many; v_gene: TRBV11-2; j_gene: TRBJ2-3; CDR3aa: CASGPRDGVSDTQYF; CDR3nt: TGTGCCAGCGGGCCTCGGGACGGTGTCTCAGATACGCAGTATTTT
d_gene: TRBD2; abundance: -; v_gene: TRBV2; j_gene: TRBJ2-3; CDR3aa: CASTGSGARDTQYF; CDR3nt: TGTGCCAGCACCGGTAGCGGGGCCAGGGATACGCAGTATTTT
d_gene: TRBD1; abundance: many; v_gene: TRBV29-1; j_gene: TRBJ1-1; CDR3aa: CSVGDRGSTEAFF; CDR3nt: TGCAGCGTAGGGGACAGGGGGAGCACTGAAGCTTTCTTT
d_gene: TRBD1; abundance: many; v_gene: TRBV20-1; j_gene: TRBJ2-3; CDR3aa: CSAGKGQGVLDTQYF; CDR3nt: TGCAGTGCTGGAAAGGGACAGGGAGTTTTGGATACGCAGTATTTT
d_gene: TRBD1; abundance: few; v_gene: TRBV20-1; j_gene: TRBJ1-2; CDR3aa: CSASWDRAYGHTF; CDR3nt: TGCAGTGCTAGCTGGGACAGGGCGTATGGCCACACCTTC
d_gene: -; abundance: many; v_gene: TRBV20-1; j_gene: TRBJ2-5; CDR3aa: CSASRVGRQETQYF; CDR3nt: TGCAGTGCTAGCCGCGTGGGGCGTCAAGAGACCCAGTACTTC
d_gene: TRBD2; abundance: few; v_gene: TRBV20-1; j_gene: TRBJ2-7; CDR3aa: CSAPRLGAGGYEQYF; CDR3nt: TGCAGTGCCCCCCGGTTGGGAGCGGGAGGCTACGAGCAGTACTTC
d_gene: TRBD1; abundance: many; v_gene: TRBV29-1; j_gene: TRBJ1-1; CDR3aa: CSVSTGVGTEAFF; CDR3nt: TGCAGCGTGTCGACAGGGGTCGGCACTGAAGCTTTCTTT
d_gene: TRBD2; abundance: -; v_gene: TRBV4-2; j_gene: TRBJ2-1; CDR3aa: CASSPYSGSSYNEQFF; CDR3nt: TGTGCCAGCAGCCCTTATAGCGGGAGCTCCTACAATGAGCAGTTCTTC
d_gene: TRBD1; abundance: few; v_gene: TRBV2; j_gene: TRBJ2-5; CDR3aa: CASYRGRLETQYF; CDR3nt: TGTGCCAGCTACAGGGGGCGCCTCGAGACCCAGTACTTC
d_gene: TRBD1; abundance: many; v_gene: TRBV11-1; j_gene: TRBJ2-2; CDR3aa: CASSFGAGGSTGELFF; CDR3nt: TGTGCCAGCAGCTTTGGGGCAGGGGGCAGCACCGGGGAGCTGTTTTTT
d_gene: -; abundance: many; v_gene: TRBV18; j_gene: TRBJ2-1; CDR3aa: CASSPPRGGQSEQFF; CDR3nt: TGTGCCAGCTCACCACCGAGGGGGGGGCAAAGTGAGCAGTTCTTC
d_gene: -; abundance: few; v_gene: TRBV7-2; j_gene: TRBJ1-2; CDR3aa: CASSLGRSNFYGYTF; CDR3nt: TGTGCCAGCAGCTTAGGGCGCAGTAATTTCTATGGCTACACCTTC
d_gene: -; abundance: few; v_gene: TRBV6-5; j_gene: TRBJ2-5; CDR3aa: CASRDTQETQYF; CDR3nt: TGTGCCAGCAGGGATACCCAAGAGACCCAGTACTTC
d_gene: TRBD1; abundance: many; v_gene: TRBV15; j_gene: TRBJ1-2; CDR3aa: CATSTRTGINYGYTF; CDR3nt: TGTGCCACCAGCACCCGGACAGGGATAAACTATGGCTACACCTTC
d_gene: -; abundance: many; v_gene: TRBV19; j_gene: TRBJ1-5; CDR3aa: CASTTRAGDGQPQHF; CDR3nt: TGTGCCAGTACCACTCGGGCAGGGGACGGTCAGCCCCAGCATTTT
d_gene: -; abundance: many; v_gene: TRBV15; j_gene: TRBJ1-1; CDR3aa: CATSSDRTPNTEAFF; CDR3nt: TGTGCCACCAGCAGTGATAGGACGCCGAACACTGAAGCTTTCTTT
d_gene: TRBD1; abundance: many; v_gene: TRBV20-1; j_gene: TRBJ1-2; CDR3aa: CSARDARDRTNKGYTF; CDR3nt: TGCAGTGCTAGAGATGCACGGGACAGGACGAATAAGGGCTACACCTTC
d_gene: TRBD2; abundance: few; v_gene: TRBV6-5; j_gene: TRBJ2-3; CDR3aa: CASTNRGGADTQYF; CDR3nt: TGTGCCAGTACCAATCGGGGGGGGGCAGATACGCAGTATTTT
d_gene: TRBD2; abundance: many; v_gene: TRBV20-1; j_gene: TRBJ2-1; CDR3aa: CSPGGLDNNEQFF; CDR3nt: TGCAGTCCCGGCGGACTAGACAACAATGAGCAGTTCTTC
d_gene: TRBD2; abundance: -; v_gene: TRBV6-2/TRBV6-3; j_gene: TRBJ2-7; CDR3aa: CASSRGLAGGPLYYEQYF; CDR3nt: TGTGCCAGCAGCCGCGGACTAGCGGGAGGGCCGTTATACTACGAGCAGTACTTC
d_gene: TRBD2; abundance: few; v_gene: TRBV4-2; j_gene: TRBJ2-7; CDR3aa: CASSQDRRTSANNEQYF; CDR3nt: TGTGCCAGCAGCCAAGATCGGCGGACTAGCGCCAATAACGAGCAGTACTTC